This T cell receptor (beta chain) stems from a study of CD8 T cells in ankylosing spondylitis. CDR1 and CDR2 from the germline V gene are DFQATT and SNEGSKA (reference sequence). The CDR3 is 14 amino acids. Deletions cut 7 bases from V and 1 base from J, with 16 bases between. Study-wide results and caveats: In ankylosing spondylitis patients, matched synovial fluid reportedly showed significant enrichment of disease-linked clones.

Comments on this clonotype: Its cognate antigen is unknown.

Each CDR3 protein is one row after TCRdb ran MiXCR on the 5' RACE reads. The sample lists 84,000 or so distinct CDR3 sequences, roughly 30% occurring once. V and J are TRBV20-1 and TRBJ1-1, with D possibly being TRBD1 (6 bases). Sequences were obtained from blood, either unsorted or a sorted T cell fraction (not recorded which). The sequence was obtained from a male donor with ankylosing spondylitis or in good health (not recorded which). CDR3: CSVQALQGNTEAFF. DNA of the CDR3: TGCAGTGTACAGGCTTTACAGGGGAACACTGAAGCTTTCTTT.